This T cell receptor (beta chain) appears in the sequencing data of a study of blood T cell repertoires in COVID-19. The CDR3 has 15 residues. TCRdb keeps only in-frame clones here, not all; method: immunoSEQ multiplex PCR. Among over 200,000 clones listed, about 68% were seen once. The material sequenced was peripheral blood. The receptor's source is an elderly woman with acute or convalescent COVID-19. The V call is TRBV21-1, the J call TRBJ1-1; TRBD1, the D gene given by the table, was not confirmed from the DNA. TRBV21-1 constitutes a pseudogene. The CDR3 is CASSKRGHLNTEAFF. The CDR3 nucleotides read TGTGCCAGCAGCAAGAGGGGACATCTCAACACTGAAGCTTTCTTT.